The clone carrying this T cell receptor (beta chain) was detected many times. Germline values: CDR1 SGHTA, CDR2 FQGNSA. The CDR3 is made up of 16 amino acids. Trimming left V 7 bases short and J 0 bases short, with 18 bases between. These data belong to a study of blood T cells in healthy people across ages. A second PCR of about 6 to 12 cycles used a sample-barcoded 5' primer and a J-beta primer mix. With 12 random nucleotides, a template-switch adaptor tagged each individual cDNA molecule. Sequencing of every sample gave 2.5 million or more CDR3-containing paired-end reads. TCRdb called the 5' RACE reads again in MiXCR, with one record for every CDR3 protein. The sample contains 1.5 million to 2 million distinct CDR3 sequences, about 32% of which appear only once. Approximately 9.4 milliliters was the volume of peripheral blood drawn from each donor.

The sequenced sample was blood. The chain links TRBV7-2 to TRBJ2-5; a weak D match, TRBD1 (6 bases). The sequence was obtained from a woman aged 30 to 39 in good health. The CDR3 DNA reads TGTGCCAGCACCAAAGTAGGGGGTCCGAACCAAGAGACCCAGTACTTC. This codes for CASTKVGGPNQETQYF. Variable domain in full (rest from reference TRBV7-2 and TRBJ2-5): GAGVSQSPSNKVTEKGKDVELRCDPISGHTALYWYRQSLGQGLEFLIYFQGNSAPDKSGLPSDRFSAERTGGSVSTLTIQRTQQEDSAVYLCASTKVGGPNQETQYFGPGTRLLVL.